This is a list of T cell receptor beta chains from one sample in a study of shared clonotypes between healthy human individuals. This table comes from immunoSEQ multiplex PCR, and its TCRdb copy is limited to in-frame clones, with some not included. Of some 2,100,000 clones in the sample, 95% were seen once. Sequencing was done on a sample of naive CD4+ T cells sorted from blood. These receptors were collected from a man aged 18 to 29 in good health. The conserved cysteine and the conserved F or W are not part of the CDR3 here. The order of the fields is V gene, CDR3 protein.

TRBV5-4	ASSLGGSPLH
TRBV7-2	ASSYGTGSAYEQY
TRBV10-2	ASSDRDTGELF
TRBV28	ASSLGGSGDSPLH
TRBV7-8	ASSFDRGGEQY
TRBV9	ASSVSGGKLF
TRBV14	ASSPGTGMHT
TRBV7-9	ASSLRAAQGTDTQY
TRBV19	ASSIIGDYGYT
TRBV28	ASSTSGRTTDTQY
TRBV6-5	ASSRAPTNEKLF
TRBV7-9	ASSLARQGVNTGELF
TRBV19	ASTTSYQPQH
TRBV23-1	ASSQNSSDRGHSNQPQH
TRBV5-1	ASSLGGPSLAAEAF
TRBV9	ASSPTVGGNNEQF